This TCR beta chain was captured by sequencing in a study of T cells after yellow fever vaccination. General study findings and limits: Clonotypes shared by both compartments, CD4 and CD8, made up a small share. Abundant clonotypes from the bulk population could have been carried over as contaminants into FACS-sorted repertoires.

TCRdb re-called the 5' RACE reads with MiXCR, one entry per CDR3 protein. The sample holds around 100,000 distinct CDR3 sequences; 5.8% are singletons and the top ten take about two fifths. For this clonotype: Its antigen remains unidentified.

Between the trimmed V and J ends, which lost 2 bases and 7 bases, there was a span of 11 bases. This CDR3 region has 14 residues. Germline V lookup: CDR1 MGHRA, CDR2 YSYEKL. This clonotype originated in a man younger than 35 who received the YFV17D yellow fever vaccine. The chain joins TRBV4-1 to TRBJ2-2; D perhaps matches TRBD1 (6 bases). Sequenced here: CD8+ T cells sorted from PBMCs, sampled 10 days after the yellow fever booster vaccination. DNA of the CDR3: TGCGCCAGCAGCCAAACCACAGGGATCGGGGAGCTGTTTTTT. Its protein is CASSQTTGIGELFF.